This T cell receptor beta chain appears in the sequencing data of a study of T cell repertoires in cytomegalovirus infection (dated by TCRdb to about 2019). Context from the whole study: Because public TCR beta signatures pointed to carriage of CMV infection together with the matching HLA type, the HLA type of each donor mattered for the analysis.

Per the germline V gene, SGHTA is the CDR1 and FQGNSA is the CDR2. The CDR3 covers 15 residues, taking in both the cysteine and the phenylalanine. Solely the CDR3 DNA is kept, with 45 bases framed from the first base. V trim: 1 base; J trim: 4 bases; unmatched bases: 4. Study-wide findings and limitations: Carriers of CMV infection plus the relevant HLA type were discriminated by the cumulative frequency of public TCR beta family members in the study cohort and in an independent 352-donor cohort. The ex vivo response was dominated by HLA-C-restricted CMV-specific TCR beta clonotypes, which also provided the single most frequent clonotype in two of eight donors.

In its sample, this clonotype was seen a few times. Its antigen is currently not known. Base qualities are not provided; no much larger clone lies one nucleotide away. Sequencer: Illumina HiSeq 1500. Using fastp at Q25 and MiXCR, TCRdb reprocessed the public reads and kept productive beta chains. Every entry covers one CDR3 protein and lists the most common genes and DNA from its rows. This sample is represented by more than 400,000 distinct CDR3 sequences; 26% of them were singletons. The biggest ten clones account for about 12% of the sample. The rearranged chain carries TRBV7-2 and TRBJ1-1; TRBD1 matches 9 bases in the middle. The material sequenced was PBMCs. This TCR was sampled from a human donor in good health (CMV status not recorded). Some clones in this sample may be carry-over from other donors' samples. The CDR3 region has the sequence CASSLVDRGPTEAFF. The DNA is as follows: TGTGCCAGCAGCTTAGTGGACAGGGGACCCACTGAAGCTTTCTTT.